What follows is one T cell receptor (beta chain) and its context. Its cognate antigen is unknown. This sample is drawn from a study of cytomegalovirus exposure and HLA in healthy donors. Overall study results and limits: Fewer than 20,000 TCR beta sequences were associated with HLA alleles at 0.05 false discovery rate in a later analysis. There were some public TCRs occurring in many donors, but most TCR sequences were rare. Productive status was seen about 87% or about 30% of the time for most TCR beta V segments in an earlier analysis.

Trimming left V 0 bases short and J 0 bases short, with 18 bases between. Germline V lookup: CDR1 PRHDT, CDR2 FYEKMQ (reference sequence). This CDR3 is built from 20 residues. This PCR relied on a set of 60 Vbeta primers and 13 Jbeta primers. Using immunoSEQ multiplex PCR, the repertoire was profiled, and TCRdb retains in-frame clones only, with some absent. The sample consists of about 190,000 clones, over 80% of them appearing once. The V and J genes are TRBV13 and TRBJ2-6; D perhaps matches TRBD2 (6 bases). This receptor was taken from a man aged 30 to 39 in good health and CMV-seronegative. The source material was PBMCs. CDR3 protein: CASSLGLRVADISGANVLTF. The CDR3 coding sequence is TGTGCCAGCAGCTTAGGCCTCAGGGTAGCGGATATCTCTGGGGCCAACGTCCTGACTTTC.